What follows describes a single TCR beta chain. Its antigen is currently unknown. Investigators profiled TCR beta VDJ and CDR3 from genomic DNA template. Each CDR3 protein is one row after TCRdb ran MiXCR on the reads. The table has about 160,000 distinct CDR3 sequences, 45% to 55% seen once. These data belong to a study of CD8+CD57+ T cells in acquired aplastic anemia. Whole-study context: Quantities of DNA derived from sorted CD4+ and CD8+ cells averaged approximately 3 ug. Study-level results: Shared by patients and controls, around 27 CD8+ CDR3s were abundant in patients.

The CDR3 contains 15 residues. V was pared by 3 bases and J by 8 bases, with 17 bases between. In germline, CDR1 is MGHDK, CDR2 SYGVNS. Patients included in sequencing had previously demonstrated CD8+CD57+ cell expansion by flow cytometry. Each of the patients presented with severe acquired aplastic anemia. The specimen was sorted CD4+, CD8+, or CD8+CD57+ T cells (not recorded which) from PBMCs. The rearrangement links TRBV25-1 to TRBJ2-1, with D possibly being TRBD1 or TRBD2 (5 bases each). The sequence came from a human donor with aplastic anemia. The CDR3 protein is CASSDPGTRDDEQFF. CDR3 DNA: TGTGCCAGCAGTGACCCCGGGACCCGAGACGATGAGCAGTTCTTC. Based on the CDR3 plus reference TRBV25-1 and TRBJ2-1, the full variable domain is EADIYQTPRYLVIGTGKKITLECSQTMGHDKMYWYQQDPGMELHLIHYSYGVNSTEKGDLSSESTVSRIRTEHFPLTLESARPSHTSQYLCASSDPGTRDDEQFFGPGTRLTVL.